The next 15 T cell receptor beta chains were all read from a single sample in a study of T cell responses to AZD1222 COVID-19 vaccine. Sequencing used immunoSEQ multiplex PCR; TCRdb keeps in-frame clones, though not all of them. Seen here are 150,000 to 200,000 clones, 90% to 95% observed once, and the top ten hold roughly 9.8%. The sample here was peripheral blood, taken on day 0 of AZD1222 vaccination. The receptors originated from an adult in good health.

The chain combines TRBV3-1 (or the pseudogene TRBV3-2) with TRBJ2-7; D may be TRBD1 or TRBD2 (5 bases each). The CDR3 runs 14 residues. Trimming removed 0 bases at V and 6 bases at J, with 12 bases between. The germline V gene has CDR1 LGHDT and CDR2 YNNKEL (reference sequence). Here the CDR3 reads CASSQEWDDSEQYF. CDR3 sequence (DNA): TGTGCCAGCAGCCAAGAATGGGACGACTCCGAGCAGTACTTC.

The CDR3, as DNA: TGTGCCAGCAGTGATACAACTCCGGGGAGCACAGATACGCAGTATTTT. Its translation: CASSDTTPGSTDTQYF. This rearrangement joins TRBV2 to TRBJ2-3; TRBD2 might be the D (5 bases). The germline V gene has CDR1 SNHLY and CDR2 FYNNEI. V lost 3 bases, J lost 0 bases, and 13 bases lay in between. The CDR3 extends over 16 amino acids.

The V gene is TRBV7-9, the J gene TRBJ1-2; a weak D match, TRBD1 (6 bases). V gave up 3 bases and J gave up 7 bases, with 24 bases separating them. Germline-derived CDR1 and CDR2 are SEHNR and FQNEAQ (reference sequence). CDR3 length equals 17 residues. The CDR3 nucleotides are TGTGCCAGCAGCTTTCCATCACACAGGGCCGACTCTGGTGGCTACACCTTC. Amino acids: CASSFPSHRADSGGYTF.

The rearrangement uses TRBV6-1 and TRBJ2-7; D uncertain. Germline values: CDR1 MNHNS, CDR2 SASEGT. The V end lost 1 base, the J end lost 2 bases, and 9 bases lay between the germline ends. The CDR3 totals 14 residues. In DNA, the CDR3 is TGTGCCAGCAGTGAAGGAACAGTCGCCTACGAGCAGTACTTC. Its protein product is CASSEGTVAYEQYF.

This sequence joins TRBV5-1 and TRBJ2-5; 9 bases are a match to TRBD2. After removal of 3 bases from V and 4 bases from J, the junction contained 4 bases not matched to a gene. The CDR3 is 14 amino acids. Germline V gene data show CDR1 as SGHRS and CDR2 as YFSETQ. The CDR3 region is CASSSLAGVETQYF. Written as DNA, the CDR3 is TGCGCCAGCAGCTCCTTAGCGGGAGTAGAGACCCAGTACTTC.

The gene calls are TRBV7-2 and TRBJ2-2; 7 bases fit TRBD2. V shed 6 bases and J 11 bases; nucleotides not matched to a gene: 6. Per the germline V gene, CDR1 is SGHTA and CDR2 is FQGNSA. The CDR3 extends over 12 amino acids. The CDR3 protein is CASRPTSRELFF. DNA of the CDR3: TGTGCCAGCAGACCGACTAGCCGCGAGCTGTTTTTT.

This clone was detected only once. The rearrangement links TRBV20-1 to TRBJ2-7; D unresolved. Germline lookup yields CDR1 DFQATT and CDR2 SNEGSKA (reference sequence). V lost 3 bases and J lost 0, with 12 bases in between. The CDR3 sequence is 14 residues long. In DNA form, the CDR3 reads TGCAGTGCTAGTCATAGACAAAGCTCCTACGAGCAGTACTTC. It is translated as CSASHRQSSYEQYF.

The rearrangement joins TRBV2 to TRBJ2-7, with a weak D call TRBD1 (5 bases). The CDR3 length is 15 residues. Germline CDR1 and CDR2: SNHLY and FYNNEI. V was cut by 7 bases and J by 0 bases, with 16 bases left in between. As DNA, the CDR3 is TGTGCCAGCACCGCGGACACCCAGAGCTCCTACGAGCAGTACTTC. This encodes CASTADTQSSYEQYF.

The gene calls are TRBV21-1 and TRBJ2-7. TRBV21-1 is designated a pseudogene. The CDR3 loop spans 13 amino acids. CDR3 in amino acids: CARDPGSSGGQYF. For the CDR3, the DNA is TGTGCCAGAGACCCAGGGTCCAGTGGAGGGCAGTACTTC.

The rearrangement links TRBV18 to TRBJ2-2; D is undetermined. The CDR3 totals 14 residues. Between the trimmed V and J ends, which lost 2 bases and 6 bases, there was a span of 10 bases. Germline CDR1 KGHSH, CDR2 LQKENI. The CDR3 is CASSPLEVSGELFF. The CDR3 nucleotides are TGTGCCAGCTCACCATTAGAGGTCTCCGGGGAGCTGTTTTTT.

The chain combines TRBV7-8 with TRBJ2-3; TRBD2 agrees at 7 bases. The V gene end was trimmed by 3 bases and the J gene end by 1 base; junction bases not matched to a gene: 4. The CDR3 consists of 15 residues. In germline, CDR1 is SGHVS, CDR2 FQNEAQ. DNA for the CDR3: TGTGCCAGCAGCTTTTCTAGCGGCGGCACAGATACGCAGTATTTT. Translating it yields CASSFSSGGTDTQYF.

The CDR3 sequence is CASSRRDTQYF. In nucleotides, the CDR3 is TGTGCCAGCAGCCGACGAGATACGCAGTATTTT. This rearrangement joins TRBV28 to TRBJ2-3; no firm D call. The CDR3 extends over 11 amino acids. Trimming pared 6 bases from V and 5 bases from J, leaving 6 bases between. Looked up from germline, CDR1 is MDHEN and CDR2 is SYDVKM.

This chain joins TRBV7-3 and TRBJ1-2; weak D call: TRBD1 (6 bases). The V end was cut by 5 bases, the J end by 7 bases, with 17 bases between. This CDR3 spans 14 amino acids. Germline CDR1 is SGHTA and CDR2 is FQGTGA. Here the CDR3 DNA reads TGTGCCAGCAGCCCCGGACAGTGGTGGACTGGCTACACCTTC. It yields the protein CASSPGQWWTGYTF. The whole variable domain, filled in from reference TRBV7-3 and TRBJ1-2, reads GAGVSQTPSNKVTEKGKYVELRCDPISGHTALYWYRQSLGQGPEFLIYFQGTGAADDSGLPNDRFFAVRPEGSVSTLKIQRTERGDSAVYLCASSPGQWWTGYTFGSGTRLTVV.

The genes are TRBV19 and TRBJ1-2, with 8 bases fitting TRBD1. Germline loops: CDR1 LNHDA, CDR2 SQIVND (reference sequence). J was trimmed by 7 bases and V by 1 base; bases with no gene match: 8. This CDR3 has 15 residues. CDR3 protein: CASSIVGQGTIGYTF. CDR3 bases: TGTGCCAGTAGTATAGTCGGACAGGGTACTATTGGCTACACCTTC. The variable domain in full, completed from reference TRBV19 and TRBJ1-2, reads DGGITQSPKYLFRKEGQNVTLSCEQNLNHDAMYWYRQDPGQGLRLIYYSQIVNDFQKGDIAEGYSVSREKKESFPLTVTSAQKNPTAFYLCASSIVGQGTIGYTFGSGTRLTVV.

As to this clone: The junction shows a germline mismatch at one end, possibly a read error. The chain carries TRBV3-1 (or the pseudogene TRBV3-2) and TRBJ2-5, with a tentative D call TRBD2 (6 bases). From germline, CDR1 is LGHDT and CDR2 YNNKEL (reference sequence). The CDR3 has 14 amino acids. CDR3 nucleotides: TGTGCCAGCGGCCAAGGCAGGGACTGGGAGACCCAGTACTTC. Its protein is CASGQGRDWETQYF.